Listed below are T cell receptor beta chains from one sample, sequenced in a study of a mutant IDH1 vaccine in newly diagnosed glioma. Some clones are missing from TCRdb's copy, which holds only in-frame ones; the method was immunoSEQ multiplex PCR. The sample comprises 50,000 to 65,000 clones, 87% of which are singletons, and more than 1.1% rests with the top ten. Antigens of these TCRs are unknown. This specimen was PBMCs, taken from a glioma patient whose treatment included an IDH1 peptide vaccine. These receptors were obtained from a man in his forties or fifties with glioma. The CDR3 runs from the conserved cysteine through the conserved F or W. Each record gives: V gene, J gene, CDR3 protein.

>TRBV4-1|TRBJ1-5
CASSQGINQPQHF
>TRBV6-6|TRBJ2-4
CASGLAQNIQYF
>TRBV2|TRBJ2-1
CASLPVTGGIEQFF
>TRBV15|TRBJ2-4
CATSRDFLGAGWNIQYF
>TRBV7-2|TRBJ1-2
CASSTRQGAYYGYTF
>TRBV15|TRBJ1-1
CATSRDIANTEAFF
>TRBV4-1|TRBJ1-5
CASSDRVSRTGGRAQHF
>TRBV18|TRBJ2-7
CASSPSTGFAYEQYF
>TRBV6-6|TRBJ1-5
CASSLGQGTNQPQHF
>TRBV4-3|TRBJ1-2
CASSQGEDLHYGYTF
>TRBV7-3|TRBJ1-2
CASSPQVPPIYGYTF
>TRBV7-2|TRBJ1-1
CASSLDRAPPEAFF
>TRBV5-1|TRBJ1-2
CASSLDGTNYGYTF
>TRBV7-9|TRBJ1-5
CASSLMGNNQPQHF
>TRBV27|TRBJ2-7
CASSSGDRYEQYF
>TRBV5-1|TRBJ2-5
CASSPVGFKETQYF
>TRBV29-1|TRBJ2-3
CSVPKGADTDTQYF
>TRBV4-1|TRBJ1-4
CASSTRLGSNEKLFF
>TRBV27|TRBJ2-3
CASSFLGQADTQYF
>TRBV25-1|NA
CATSGTSGIYEQYF
>TRBV29-1|TRBJ1-1
CSVGIIQNTEAFF
>TRBV7-6|TRBJ2-2
CASSLVARGQTGELFF
>TRBV13|TRBJ2-1
CASSLGQGEGRIQGNEQFF
>TRBV27|TRBJ2-5
CASSYGGEAQYF
>TRBV28|TRBJ2-2
CASSPGTPTGELFF
>TRBV18|TRBJ2-7
CASSPYPTSGSTYEQYF
>TRBV5-6|TRBJ1-1
CASSQEQTEAFF
>TRBV4-2|TRBJ1-6
CASSREGTGYSPLHF
>TRBV6-5|TRBJ2-7
CASSPTGTGGEQYF
>TRBV6-5|TRBJ2-5
CASSLVVAGEKTQYF
>TRBV6-6|TRBJ2-7
CASSPRMREDYEQYF
>TRBV27|TRBJ2-7
CASSFGTSGSYEQYF
>TRBV7-9|TRBJ2-2
CASGLAAITGELFF
>TRBV23-1|TRBJ1-4
CASSQSWDRTNEKLFF
>TRBV13|TRBJ1-2
CASSSDPTRGRGYGYTF
>TRBV5-1|TRBJ2-7
CASSLSTGSASYEQYF
>TRBV19|TRBJ2-3
CASSPLGERASGSPSTDTQYF
>TRBV6-5|TRBJ2-7
CASRPGLAEYEQYF
>TRBV28|TRBJ1-2
CASSSPGSGERVDTF
>TRBV5-1|TRBJ1-4
CASSLPGTGSEKLFF
>TRBV5-1|TRBJ2-7
CASSSGHTSSYEQYF
>TRBV19|TRBJ2-2
CASGQGFRSGELFF
>TRBV5-1|TRBJ2-1
CASSLDVTYNEQFF
>TRBV6-5|TRBJ2-7
CASSYGGSTFYEQYF
>TRBV7-9|TRBJ2-6
CASSLVGSGANVLTF
>TRBV10-2|TRBJ2-7
CASSEKGYEQYF
>TRBV29-1|TRBJ2-7
CSVTGTLTYEQYF
>TRBV4-1|TRBJ1-1
CASSPHRDNTEAFF